The clone carrying this T cell receptor (beta chain) was seen at least ten times. Donors each provided 8 to 10 milliliters of peripheral blood. The sample belongs to a study of blood T cells in healthy people across ages. Trimming at V came to 3 bases and at J to 1 base, leaving 1 base not matched to a gene. CDR3 size: 13 residues. Germline assignment: CDR1 SQVTM and CDR2 ANQGSEA. Sample-barcoded 5' priming and a J-beta primer mix drove a second PCR of about 7 to 12 cycles. TCRdb reprocessed the 5' RACE reads with MiXCR, giving one entry per CDR3 protein. The sample holds 800,000 to 950,000 distinct CDR3 sequences; 45% to 50% are singletons and the top ten take around 15%.

The TCR was taken from a young man in good health. The chain carries TRBV29-1 and TRBJ2-3, with TRBD1 matching 7 bases. The specimen sequenced was blood. The DNA of the CDR3 is TGCAGCGTTGACGGACAGGGCACAGATACGCAGTATTTT. Translation gives CSVDGQGTDTQYF.